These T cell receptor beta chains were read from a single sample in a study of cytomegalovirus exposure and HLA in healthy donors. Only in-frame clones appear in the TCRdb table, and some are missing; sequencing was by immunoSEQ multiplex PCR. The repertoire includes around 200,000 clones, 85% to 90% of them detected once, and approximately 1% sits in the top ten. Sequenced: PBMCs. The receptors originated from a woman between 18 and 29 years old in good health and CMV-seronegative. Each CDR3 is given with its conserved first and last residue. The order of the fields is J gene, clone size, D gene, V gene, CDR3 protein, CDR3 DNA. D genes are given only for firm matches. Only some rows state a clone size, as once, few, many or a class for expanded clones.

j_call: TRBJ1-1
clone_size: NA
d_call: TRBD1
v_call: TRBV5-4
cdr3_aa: CASSGTGDNEAFF
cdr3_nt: TGTGCCAGCAGCGGCACAGGGGATAATGAAGCTTTCTTT

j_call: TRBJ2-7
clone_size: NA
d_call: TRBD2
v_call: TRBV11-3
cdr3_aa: CASSLTSGNYEQYF
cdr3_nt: TGTGCCAGCAGCTTGACTAGCGGGAACTACGAGCAGTACTTC

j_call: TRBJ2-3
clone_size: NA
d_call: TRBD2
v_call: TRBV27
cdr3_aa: CASSLQAGVADTQYF
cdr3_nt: TGTGCCAGCAGTTTGCAAGCGGGGGTTGCAGATACGCAGTATTTT

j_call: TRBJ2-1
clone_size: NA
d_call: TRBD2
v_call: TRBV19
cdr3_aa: CASSIDAAGAYNEQFF
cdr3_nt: TGTGCCAGTAGTATAGATGCAGCGGGGGCCTACAATGAGCAGTTCTTC

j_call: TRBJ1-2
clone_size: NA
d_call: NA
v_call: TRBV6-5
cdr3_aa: CATMRMYYGYTF
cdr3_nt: TGTGCCACCATGAGGATGTACTATGGCTACACCTTC

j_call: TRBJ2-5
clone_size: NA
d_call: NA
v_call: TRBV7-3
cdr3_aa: CASSLLAQETQYF
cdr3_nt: TGTGCCAGCAGCTTACTGGCCCAAGAGACCCAGTACTTC

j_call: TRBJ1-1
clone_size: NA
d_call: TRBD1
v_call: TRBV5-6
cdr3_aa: CASSLRTGVATEAFF
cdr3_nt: TGTGCCAGCAGCCTCCGGACAGGGGTGGCGACTGAAGCTTTCTTT

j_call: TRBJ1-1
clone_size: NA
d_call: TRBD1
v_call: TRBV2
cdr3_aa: CAGGQGGSTEAFF
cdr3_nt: TGTGCCGGAGGACAGGGAGGTTCCACTGAAGCTTTCTTT

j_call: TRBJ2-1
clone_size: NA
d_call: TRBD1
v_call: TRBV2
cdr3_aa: CASSAGTAVQFF
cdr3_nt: TGTGCCAGCAGCGCCGGGACAGCTGTGCAGTTCTTC

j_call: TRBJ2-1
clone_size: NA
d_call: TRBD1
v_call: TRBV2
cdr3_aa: CASSGDSSYNEQFF
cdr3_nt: TGTGCCAGCAGTGGGGACAGTTCCTACAATGAGCAGTTCTTC

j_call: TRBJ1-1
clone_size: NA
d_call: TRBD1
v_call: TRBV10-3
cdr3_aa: CAIRGTGDTEAFF
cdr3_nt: TGTGCCATCAGGGGGACAGGGGACACTGAAGCTTTCTTT

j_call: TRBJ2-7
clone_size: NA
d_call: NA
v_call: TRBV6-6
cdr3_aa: CASSYTGKGSYEQYF
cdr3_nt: TGTGCCAGCAGTTACACGGGGAAGGGATCCTACGAGCAGTACTTC

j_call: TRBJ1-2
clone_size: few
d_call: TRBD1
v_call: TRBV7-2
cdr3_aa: CASSQGAAYGYTF
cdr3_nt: TGTGCCAGCAGTCAGGGGGCAGCCTATGGCTACACCTTC

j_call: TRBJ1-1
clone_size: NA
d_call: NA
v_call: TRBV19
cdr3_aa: CASRPRGFRRAFF
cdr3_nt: TGTGCCAGTAGGCCAAGGGGGTTTCGGCGAGCTTTCTTT

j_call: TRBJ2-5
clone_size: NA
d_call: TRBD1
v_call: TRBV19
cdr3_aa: CASRDRDSQETQYF
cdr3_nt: TGTGCCAGTAGGGACCGGGACAGCCAAGAGACCCAGTACTTC

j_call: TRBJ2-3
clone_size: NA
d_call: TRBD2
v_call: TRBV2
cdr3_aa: CASLPLAGEGDTQYF
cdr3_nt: TGTGCCAGCCTCCCTCTAGCGGGAGAAGGAGATACGCAGTATTTT

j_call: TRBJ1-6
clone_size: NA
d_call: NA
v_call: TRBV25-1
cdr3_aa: CASSEYEGGRSPLHF
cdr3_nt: TGTGCCAGCAGTGAATATGAAGGGGGAAGATCACCCCTCCACTTT

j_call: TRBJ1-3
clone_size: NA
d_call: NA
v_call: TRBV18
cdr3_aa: CASSISGRNTIYF
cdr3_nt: TGTGCCAGCTCAATTTCGGGTCGAAACACCATATATTTT

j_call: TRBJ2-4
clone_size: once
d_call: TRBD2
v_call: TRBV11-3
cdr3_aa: CASRSVGLVKNIQYF
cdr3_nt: TGTGCCAGCAGAAGCGTGGGACTAGTCAAAAACATTCAGTACTTC

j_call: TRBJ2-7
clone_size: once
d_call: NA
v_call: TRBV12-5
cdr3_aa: CASGFLDTPYEQYF
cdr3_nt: TGTGCTAGTGGTTTTCTGGACACCCCCTACGAGCAGTACTTC

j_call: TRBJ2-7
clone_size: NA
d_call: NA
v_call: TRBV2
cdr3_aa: CASRVQEIMYEQYF
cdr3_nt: TGTGCCAGCAGGGTACAGGAGATAATGTACGAGCAGTACTTC

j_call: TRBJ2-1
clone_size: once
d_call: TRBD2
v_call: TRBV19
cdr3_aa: CASSIALRTSGRREQFF
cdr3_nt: TGTGCCAGTAGTATAGCCCTAAGGACTAGCGGGAGACGGGAGCAGTTCTTC